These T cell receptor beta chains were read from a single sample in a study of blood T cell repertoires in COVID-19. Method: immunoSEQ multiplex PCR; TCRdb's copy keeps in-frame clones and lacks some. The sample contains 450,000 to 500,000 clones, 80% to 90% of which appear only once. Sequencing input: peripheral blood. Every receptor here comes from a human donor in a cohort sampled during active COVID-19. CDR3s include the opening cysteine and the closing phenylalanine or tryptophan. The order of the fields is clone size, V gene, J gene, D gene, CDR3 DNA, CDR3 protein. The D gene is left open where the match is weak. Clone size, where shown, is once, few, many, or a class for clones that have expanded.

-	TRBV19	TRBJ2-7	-	TGTGCCAGTACCCTCCCGGGAGAATTTCACAGCTCCTACGAGCAGTACTTC	CASTLPGEFHSSYEQYF
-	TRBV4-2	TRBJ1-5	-	TGTGCCAGCAACCCGGAGACAGGCCATCAGCCCCAGCATTTT	CASNPETGHQPQHF
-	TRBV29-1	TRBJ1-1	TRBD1	TGCAGCGGGAGACAGGGGATGAACACTGAAGCTTTCTTT	CSGRQGMNTEAFF
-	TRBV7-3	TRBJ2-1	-	TGTGCCAGCAGCCCTCAACCGCCCGGGTCCTACAATGAGCAGTTCTTC	CASSPQPPGSYNEQFF
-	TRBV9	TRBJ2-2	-	TGTGCCAGCAGCCCCCCAGGAACGAACACCGGGGAGCTGTTTTTT	CASSPPGTNTGELFF
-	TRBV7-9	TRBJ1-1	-	TGTGCCAGCAGCTTAGTTAAGGAGGTGAACACTGAAGCTTTCTTT	CASSLVKEVNTEAFF
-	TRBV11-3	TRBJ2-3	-	TGTGCCAGCAGCAAAACGGGAAACACAGATACGCAGTATTTT	CASSKTGNTDTQYF
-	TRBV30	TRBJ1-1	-	TGTGCCTGGAGTGTACTGAGGCAGACTGAAGCTTTCTTT	CAWSVLRQTEAFF
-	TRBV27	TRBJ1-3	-	TGTGCCAGCAGGCTGTTCGACAGGCCCCATCCGAGAGACACCATATATTTT	CASRLFDRPHPRDTIYF
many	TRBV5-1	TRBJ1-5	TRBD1	TGCGCCAGCAGCTTGGAGGGGGCGAGCAATCAGCCCCAGCATTTT	CASSLEGASNQPQHF
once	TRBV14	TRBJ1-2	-	TGTGCCAGCAGCCCGTTTCAAGCCCATGGCTACACCTTC	CASSPFQAHGYTF
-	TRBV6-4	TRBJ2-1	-	TGTGCCAGCAGCCTCGGGATTCGCAATGAGCAGTTCTTC	CASSLGIRNEQFF
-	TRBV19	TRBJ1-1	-	TGTGCCAGCAAACAACAACAGGGCCTGAGCACTGAAGCTTTCTTT	CASKQQQGLSTEAFF
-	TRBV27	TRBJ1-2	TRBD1	TGTGCCAGCAGTTTGCTTGGACAGGCGCGCCCCAACTATGGCTACACCTTC	CASSLLGQARPNYGYTF
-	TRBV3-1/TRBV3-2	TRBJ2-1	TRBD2	TGTGCCAGCAGCCGGGGACTAGCGGGAGTGATGAGAGATGAGCAGTTCTTC	CASSRGLAGVMRDEQFF
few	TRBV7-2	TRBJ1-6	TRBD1	TGTGCCAGCAGCTTAGAAACAGGGGGTTCACCCCTCCACTTT	CASSLETGGSPLHF
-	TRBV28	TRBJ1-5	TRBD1	TGTGCCAGCCTTTACCGTCCTTGGGACAGGGGGCAAGGATATCAGCCCCAGCATTTT	CASLYRPWDRGQGYQPQHF
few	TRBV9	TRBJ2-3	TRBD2	TGTGCCAGCAGCGCAACTAGCGGACTAACTAGCACAGATACGCAGTATTTT	CASSATSGLTSTDTQYF
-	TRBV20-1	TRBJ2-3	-	TGCAGTGCTAGACCTGATACGCAGTATTTT	CSARPDTQYF
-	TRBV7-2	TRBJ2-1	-	TGTGCCAGCAGCTACGATTACGGGAGTAATGAGCAGTTCTTC	CASSYDYGSNEQFF
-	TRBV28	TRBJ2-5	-	TGTGCCAGCAGTTCTCCGCCCCGTAGGGGAGAGACCCAGTACTTC	CASSSPPRRGETQYF
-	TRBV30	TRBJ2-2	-	TGTGCCTGGAGGGGGGCGCAAGCACTCGGGGAGCTGTTTTTT	CAWRGAQALGELFF
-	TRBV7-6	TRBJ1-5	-	TGTGCCAGCAGCTTAGCTACCGGGACAAGTCAGCCCCAGCATTTT	CASSLATGTSQPQHF
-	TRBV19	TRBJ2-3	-	TGTGCCAGTAGTCAGACGCAGGGGCCAGATACGCAGTATTTT	CASSQTQGPDTQYF
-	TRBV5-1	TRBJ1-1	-	TGCGCCAGCAGCGGCCAGACAGGGAACACTGAAGCTTTCTTT	CASSGQTGNTEAFF
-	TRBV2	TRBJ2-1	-	TGTGCCAGCATCCGAAGTCGAGGGAGAGTCGGCGATGAGCAGTTCTTC	CASIRSRGRVGDEQFF
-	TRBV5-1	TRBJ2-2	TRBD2	TGCGCCAGCAGCCCGCTACTAGCGGGAGAGACCGGGGAGCTGTTTTTT	CASSPLLAGETGELFF
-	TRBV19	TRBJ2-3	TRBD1	TGTGCCAGTAGTATTGGGACAGGGGGGTACGGTACGCAGTATTTT	CASSIGTGGYGTQYF
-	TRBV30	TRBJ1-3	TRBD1	TGTGCCTGCGACCGACAGGGGGCTGGAAACACCATATATTTT	CACDRQGAGNTIYF
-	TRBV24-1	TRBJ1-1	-	TGTGCCACCAGCCCTCGGTCAGGAAACACTGAAGCTTTCTTT	CATSPRSGNTEAFF
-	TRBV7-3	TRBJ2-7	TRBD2	TGTGCCAGCAGCTTACCCGGGACTAGCGGGAACGAGCAGTACTTC	CASSLPGTSGNEQYF
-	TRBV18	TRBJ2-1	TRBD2	TGTGCCAGCTCGCAAGGGACTACCTACAATGAGCAGTTCTTC	CASSQGTTYNEQFF
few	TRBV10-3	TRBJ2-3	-	TGTGCCATCAGTCCTGGACTATCCCGCACAGATACGCAGTATTTT	CAISPGLSRTDTQYF
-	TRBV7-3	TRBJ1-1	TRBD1	TGTGCCAGCAGCTTACAGGGGGTTGGCACTGAAGCTTTCTTT	CASSLQGVGTEAFF
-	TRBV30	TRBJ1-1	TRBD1	TGTGCCTGGGGACAGGGCATGGGAACTGAAGCTTTCTTT	CAWGQGMGTEAFF
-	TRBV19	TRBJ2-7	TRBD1	TGTGCCAGTAGTTCACTCAGGGGGAATGCCTTCGAGCAGTACTTC	CASSSLRGNAFEQYF
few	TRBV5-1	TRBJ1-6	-	TGCGCCAGCAGCGGGATCGGGAATAATTCACCCCTCCACTTT	CASSGIGNNSPLHF
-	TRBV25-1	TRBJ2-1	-	TGTGCCAGCAGTGAATTCTCCCCAGACAATGAGCAGTTCTTC	CASSEFSPDNEQFF
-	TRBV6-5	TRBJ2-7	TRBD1	TGTGCCAGTTACCAAACAGGGGCCTACTCCTACGAGCAGTACTTC	CASYQTGAYSYEQYF
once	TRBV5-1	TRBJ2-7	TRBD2	TGCGCCAGCAGCCCGGGAGGGTACGAGCAGTACTTC	CASSPGGYEQYF
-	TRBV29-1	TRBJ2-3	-	TGCAGCATCCCAAGGGGAGATACGCAGTATTTT	CSIPRGDTQYF
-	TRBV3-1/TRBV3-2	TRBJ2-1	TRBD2	TGTGCCAGCAGCCAGGGGCCGTCCCTAGCGGGCTCTTCCGAGCAGTTCTTC	CASSQGPSLAGSSEQFF
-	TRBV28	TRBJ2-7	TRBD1	TGTGCCAGCAGCTGGACAGGGGCCTCCTACGAGCAGTACTTC	CASSWTGASYEQYF
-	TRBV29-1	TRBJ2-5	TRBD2	TGCAGCGTCCTTAGCGGGAGTACGGAGACCCAGTACTTC	CSVLSGSTETQYF
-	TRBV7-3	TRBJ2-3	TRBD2	TGTGCCAGCAGCTTAAACGGGCTAGCGGGAGGGACAGATACGCAGTATTTT	CASSLNGLAGGTDTQYF
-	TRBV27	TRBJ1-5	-	TGTCCCCCCGAAGTAGATTATCAGCCCCAGCATTTT	CPPEVDYQPQHF
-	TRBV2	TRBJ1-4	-	TGTGCCAGCAGCCCTCAAGGGCGGAGGACTAATGAAAAACTGTTTTTT	CASSPQGRRTNEKLFF
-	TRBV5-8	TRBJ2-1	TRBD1	TGTGCCAGCAGCTTGGTGTTTACAGGGGTAAATGAGCAGTTCTTC	CASSLVFTGVNEQFF
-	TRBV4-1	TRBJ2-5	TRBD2	TGCGCCAGCAGCCCCCTGGGGCTAGCGGGACCCAGTAGGGATGAAGAGACCCAGTACTTC	CASSPLGLAGPSRDEETQYF
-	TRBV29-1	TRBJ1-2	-	TGCAGCGTTGAAGGGGCGGGGGCCACTAACTATGGCTACACCTTC	CSVEGAGATNYGYTF
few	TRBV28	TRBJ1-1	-	TGTGCCAGCAGGGAGGGGAGGGGCCCCGGGACTGAAGCTTTCTTT	CASREGRGPGTEAFF
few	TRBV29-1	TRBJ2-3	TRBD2	TGCAGCGGCCAAGCAGCGGGAGGGCCTGGCGGCACAGATACGCAGTATTTT	CSGQAAGGPGGTDTQYF
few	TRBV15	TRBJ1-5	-	TGTGCCACCAGCAGAGGGCAGGGACTCAATCAGCCCCAGCATTTT	CATSRGQGLNQPQHF
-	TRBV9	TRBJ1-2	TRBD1	TGTGCCAGCAGCGCAGGGGGGAAGGACTATGGCTACACCTTC	CASSAGGKDYGYTF
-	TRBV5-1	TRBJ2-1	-	TGCGCCAGCAGCCCACCCCGAGAGAATGAGCAGTTCTTC	CASSPPRENEQFF
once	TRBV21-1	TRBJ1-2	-	TGTGCCAGCAGCAAGGTATGGAGCCATAGCACCCCAGAGATCTATGGCTACACCTTC	CASSKVWSHSTPEIYGYTF
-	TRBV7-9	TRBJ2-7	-	TGTGCCAGCAGCTCGACCCGACGGGACTCCTACGAGCAGTACTTC	CASSSTRRDSYEQYF
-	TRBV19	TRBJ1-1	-	TGTGCCAGTAGTATAGGCAGATCGAACACTGAAGCTTTCTTT	CASSIGRSNTEAFF
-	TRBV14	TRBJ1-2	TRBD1	TGTGCCAGCAGCCCCATGACAGGGGGGATATATGGCTACACCTTC	CASSPMTGGIYGYTF